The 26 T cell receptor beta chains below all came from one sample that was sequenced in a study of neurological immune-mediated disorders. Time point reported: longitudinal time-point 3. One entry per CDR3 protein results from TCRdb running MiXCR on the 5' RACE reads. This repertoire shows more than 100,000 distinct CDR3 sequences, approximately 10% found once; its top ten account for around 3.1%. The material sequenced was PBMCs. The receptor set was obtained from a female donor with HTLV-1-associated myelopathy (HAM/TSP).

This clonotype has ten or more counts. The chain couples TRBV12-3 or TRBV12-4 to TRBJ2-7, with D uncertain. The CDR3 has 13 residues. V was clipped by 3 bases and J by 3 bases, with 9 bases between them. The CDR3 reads CASSFRRYYEQYF. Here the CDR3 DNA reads TGTGCCAGCAGTTTCCGACGGTACTACGAGCAGTACTTC.

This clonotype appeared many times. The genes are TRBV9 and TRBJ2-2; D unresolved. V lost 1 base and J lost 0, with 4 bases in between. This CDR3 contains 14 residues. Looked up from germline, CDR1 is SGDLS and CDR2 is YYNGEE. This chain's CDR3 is CASSVSPNTGELFF. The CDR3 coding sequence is TGTGCCAGCAGCGTATCACCGAACACCGGGGAGCTGTTTTTT. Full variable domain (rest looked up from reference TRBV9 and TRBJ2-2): DSGVTQTPKHLITATGQRVTLRCSPRSGDLSVYWYQQSLDQGLQFLIQYYNGEERAKGNILERFSAQQFPDLHSELNLSSLELGDSALYFCASSVSPNTGELFFGEGSRLTVL.

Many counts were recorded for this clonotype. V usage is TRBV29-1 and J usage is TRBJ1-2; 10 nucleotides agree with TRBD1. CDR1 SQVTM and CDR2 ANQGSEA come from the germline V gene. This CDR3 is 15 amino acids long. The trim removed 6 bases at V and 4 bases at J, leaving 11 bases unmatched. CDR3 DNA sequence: TGCAGCGTGGCTTCTGACAGGGGGCTGAGCTATGGCTACACCTTC. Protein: CSVASDRGLSYGYTF.

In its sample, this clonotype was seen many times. The CDR3, as DNA: TGTGCCAGCAGCTTTCTCGGGACAGGGAAACAAGAGACCCAGTACTTC. Its protein is CASSFLGTGKQETQYF. The gene calls are TRBV14 and TRBJ2-5; TRBD1 matches at 9 bases. V shed 5 bases and J 2 bases; nucleotides not matched to a gene: 9. The CDR3 has 16 residues. CDR1 SGHDN and CDR2 FVKESK come from the germline V gene.

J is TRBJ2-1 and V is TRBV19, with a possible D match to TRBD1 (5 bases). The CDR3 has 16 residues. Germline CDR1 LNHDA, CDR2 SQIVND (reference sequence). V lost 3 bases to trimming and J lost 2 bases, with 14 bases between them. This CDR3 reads CASSIGARKTYNEQFF. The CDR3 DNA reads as TGTGCCAGTAGTATTGGGGCGAGGAAAACCTACAATGAGCAGTTCTTC.

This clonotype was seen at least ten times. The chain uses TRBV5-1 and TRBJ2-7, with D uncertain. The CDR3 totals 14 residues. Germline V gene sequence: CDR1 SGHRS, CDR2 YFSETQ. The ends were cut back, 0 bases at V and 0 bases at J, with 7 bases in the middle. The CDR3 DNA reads TGCGCCAGCAGCTTGGAGGCGGCCTCCTACGAGCAGTACTTC. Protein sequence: CASSLEAASYEQYF.

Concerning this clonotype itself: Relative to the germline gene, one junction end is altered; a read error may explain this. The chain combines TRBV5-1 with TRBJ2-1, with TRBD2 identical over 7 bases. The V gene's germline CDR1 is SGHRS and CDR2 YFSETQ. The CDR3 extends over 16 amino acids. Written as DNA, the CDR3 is TGCGCCAGCAGCTTGGCAGCGGGGATCGCTTACAACGAGCAGTTCTTC. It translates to CASSLAAGIAYNEQFF.

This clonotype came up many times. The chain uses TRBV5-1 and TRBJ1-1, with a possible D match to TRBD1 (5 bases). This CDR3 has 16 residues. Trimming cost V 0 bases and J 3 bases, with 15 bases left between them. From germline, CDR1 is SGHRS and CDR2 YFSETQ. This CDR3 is CASSLAGTRRYTEAFF. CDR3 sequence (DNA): TGCGCCAGCAGCTTGGCCGGGACGAGGCGCTACACTGAAGCTTTCTTT.

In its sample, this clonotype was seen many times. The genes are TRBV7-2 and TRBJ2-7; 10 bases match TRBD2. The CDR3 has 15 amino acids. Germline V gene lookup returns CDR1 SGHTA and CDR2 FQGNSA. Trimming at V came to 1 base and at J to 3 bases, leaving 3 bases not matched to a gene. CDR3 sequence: CASSLVASGGYEQYF. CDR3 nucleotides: TGTGCCAGCAGCTTAGTGGCTAGCGGGGGCTACGAGCAGTACTTC. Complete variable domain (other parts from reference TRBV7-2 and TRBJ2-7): GAGVSQSPSNKVTEKGKDVELRCDPISGHTALYWYRQSLGQGLEFLIYFQGNSAPDKSGLPSDRFSAERTGGSVSTLTIQRTQQEDSAVYLCASSLVASGGYEQYFGPGTRLTVT.

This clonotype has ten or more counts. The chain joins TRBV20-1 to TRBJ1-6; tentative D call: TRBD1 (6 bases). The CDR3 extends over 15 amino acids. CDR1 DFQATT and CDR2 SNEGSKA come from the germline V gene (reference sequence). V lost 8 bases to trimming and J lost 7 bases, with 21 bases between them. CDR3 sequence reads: CSTKSGRGANSPLHF. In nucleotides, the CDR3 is TGCAGTACGAAGTCAGGGAGGGGGGCAAATTCACCCCTCCACTTT.

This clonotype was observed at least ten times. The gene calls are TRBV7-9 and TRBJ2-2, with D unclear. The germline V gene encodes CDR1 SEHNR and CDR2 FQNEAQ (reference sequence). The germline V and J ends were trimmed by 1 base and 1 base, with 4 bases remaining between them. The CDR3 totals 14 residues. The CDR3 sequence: CASSLVMNTGELFF. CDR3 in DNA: TGTGCCAGCAGCTTAGTCATGAACACCGGGGAGCTGTTTTTT.

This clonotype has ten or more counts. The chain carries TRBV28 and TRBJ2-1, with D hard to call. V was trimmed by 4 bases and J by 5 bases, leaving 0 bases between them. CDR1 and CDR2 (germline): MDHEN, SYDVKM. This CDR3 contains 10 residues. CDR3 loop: CASSYNEQFF. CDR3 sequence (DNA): TGTGCCAGCAGTTACAATGAGCAGTTCTTC.

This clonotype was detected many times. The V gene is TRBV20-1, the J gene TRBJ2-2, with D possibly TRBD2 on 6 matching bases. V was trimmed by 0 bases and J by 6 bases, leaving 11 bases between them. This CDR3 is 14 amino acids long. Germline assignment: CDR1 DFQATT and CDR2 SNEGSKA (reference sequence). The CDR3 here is CSARDPAGSGELFF. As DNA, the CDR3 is TGCAGTGCTAGAGATCCCGCGGGATCCGGGGAGCTGTTTTTT.

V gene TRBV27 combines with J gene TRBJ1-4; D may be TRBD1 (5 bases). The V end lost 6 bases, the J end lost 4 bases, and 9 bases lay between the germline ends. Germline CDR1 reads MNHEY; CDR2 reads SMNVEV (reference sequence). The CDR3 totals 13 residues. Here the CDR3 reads CASSRQFNEKLFF. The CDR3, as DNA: TGTGCCAGCAGCAGACAGTTTAATGAAAAACTGTTTTTT.

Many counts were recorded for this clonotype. The CDR3 reads CASSLAIGDSPLHF. The CDR3 DNA reads TGCGCCAGCAGCTTGGCTATTGGGGATTCACCCCTCCACTTT. This rearrangement joins TRBV5-1 to TRBJ1-6; D call uncertain. Trimming removed 0 bases from V and 8 bases from J, with 9 bases in between. Germline assignment: CDR1 SGHRS and CDR2 YFSETQ. CDR3 length: 14 amino acids.

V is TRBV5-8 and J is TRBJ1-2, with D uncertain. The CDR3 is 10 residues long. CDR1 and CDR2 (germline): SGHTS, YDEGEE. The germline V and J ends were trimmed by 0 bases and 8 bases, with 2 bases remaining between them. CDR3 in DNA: TGTGCCAGCAGCTTGGTCGGCTACACCTTC. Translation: CASSLVGYTF.

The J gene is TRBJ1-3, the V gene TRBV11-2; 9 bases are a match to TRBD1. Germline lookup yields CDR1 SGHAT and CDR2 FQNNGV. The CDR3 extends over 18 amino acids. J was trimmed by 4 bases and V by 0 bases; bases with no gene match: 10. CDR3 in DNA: TGTGCCAGCAGCTTAGAGGCCCCCACAGGGGGCTACGGAAACACCATATATTTT. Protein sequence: CASSLEAPTGGYGNTIYF.

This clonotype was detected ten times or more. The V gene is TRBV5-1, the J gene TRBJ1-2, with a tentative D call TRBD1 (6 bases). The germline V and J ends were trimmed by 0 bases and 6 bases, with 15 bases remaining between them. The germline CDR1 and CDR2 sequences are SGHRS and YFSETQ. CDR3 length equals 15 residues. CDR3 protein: CASSLEAGARNGYTF. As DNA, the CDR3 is TGCGCCAGCAGCTTGGAGGCGGGGGCGCGGAATGGCTACACCTTC.

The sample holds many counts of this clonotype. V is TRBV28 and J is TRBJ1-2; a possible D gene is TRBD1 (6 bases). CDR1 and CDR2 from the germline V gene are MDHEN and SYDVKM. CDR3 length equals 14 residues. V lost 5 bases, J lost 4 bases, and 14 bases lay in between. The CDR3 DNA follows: TGTGCCAGCAGTCCCGCCCAGGGGATCTATGGCTACACCTTC. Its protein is CASSPAQGIYGYTF.

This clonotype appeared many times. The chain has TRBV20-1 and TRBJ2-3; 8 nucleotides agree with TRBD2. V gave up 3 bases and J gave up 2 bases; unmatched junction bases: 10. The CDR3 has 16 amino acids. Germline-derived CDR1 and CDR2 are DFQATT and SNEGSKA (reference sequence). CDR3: CSASYQRGSSTDTQYF. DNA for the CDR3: TGCAGTGCTAGTTACCAGCGGGGGTCCTCCACAGATACGCAGTATTTT.

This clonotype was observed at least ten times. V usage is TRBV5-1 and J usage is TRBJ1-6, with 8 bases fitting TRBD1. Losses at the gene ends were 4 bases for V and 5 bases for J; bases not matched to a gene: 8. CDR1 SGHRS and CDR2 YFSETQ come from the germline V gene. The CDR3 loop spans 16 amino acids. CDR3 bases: TGCGCCAGCAGCGCAAGGCAGGGGGCGGATAATTCACCCCTCCACTTT. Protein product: CASSARQGADNSPLHF.

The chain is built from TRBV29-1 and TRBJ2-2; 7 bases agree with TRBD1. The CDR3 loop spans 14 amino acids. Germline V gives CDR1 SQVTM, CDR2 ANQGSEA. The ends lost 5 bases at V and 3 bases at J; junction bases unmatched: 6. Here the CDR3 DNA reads TGCAGCGTTCTGGCTACAGGGGACACCGGGGAGCTGTTTTTT. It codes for CSVLATGDTGELFF.

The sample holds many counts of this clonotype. CDR3 protein: CASSFRGTAEREAFF. CDR3 in DNA: TGTGCCAGCAGTTTCAGGGGGACGGCCGAAAGGGAAGCTTTCTTT. J is TRBJ1-1 and V is TRBV7-9, with 7 bases fitting TRBD1. CDR3 length equals 15 residues. Germline loops: CDR1 SEHNR, CDR2 FQNEAQ (reference sequence). With 6 bases clipped from V and 8 bases from J, the junction kept 15 bases outside the gene matches.

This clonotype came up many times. The CDR3 here is CASSYSRQDSYEQYF. CDR3 nucleotides: TGTGCCAGCAGTTACTCGAGACAGGACTCCTACGAGCAGTACTTC. The chain joins TRBV6-5 to TRBJ2-7, with a weak D call TRBD1 (6 bases). The CDR3 contains 15 residues. V lost 0 bases to trimming and J lost 0 bases, with 9 bases between them. Per germline, CDR1 MNHEY and CDR2 SVGAGI.

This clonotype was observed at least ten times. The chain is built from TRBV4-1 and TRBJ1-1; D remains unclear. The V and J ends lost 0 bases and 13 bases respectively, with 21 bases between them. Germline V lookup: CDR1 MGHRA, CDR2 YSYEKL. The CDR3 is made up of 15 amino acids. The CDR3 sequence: CASSQDPLGLGLGFF. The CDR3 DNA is TGCGCCAGCAGCCAAGATCCTTTGGGGTTGGGCTTGGGTTTCTTT.

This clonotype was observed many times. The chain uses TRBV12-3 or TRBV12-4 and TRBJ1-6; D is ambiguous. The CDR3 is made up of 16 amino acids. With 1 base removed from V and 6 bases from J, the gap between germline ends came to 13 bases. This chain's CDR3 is CASSLVGPAGNSPLHF. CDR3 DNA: TGTGCCAGCAGTTTAGTTGGGCCGGCGGGTAATTCACCCCTCCACTTT.